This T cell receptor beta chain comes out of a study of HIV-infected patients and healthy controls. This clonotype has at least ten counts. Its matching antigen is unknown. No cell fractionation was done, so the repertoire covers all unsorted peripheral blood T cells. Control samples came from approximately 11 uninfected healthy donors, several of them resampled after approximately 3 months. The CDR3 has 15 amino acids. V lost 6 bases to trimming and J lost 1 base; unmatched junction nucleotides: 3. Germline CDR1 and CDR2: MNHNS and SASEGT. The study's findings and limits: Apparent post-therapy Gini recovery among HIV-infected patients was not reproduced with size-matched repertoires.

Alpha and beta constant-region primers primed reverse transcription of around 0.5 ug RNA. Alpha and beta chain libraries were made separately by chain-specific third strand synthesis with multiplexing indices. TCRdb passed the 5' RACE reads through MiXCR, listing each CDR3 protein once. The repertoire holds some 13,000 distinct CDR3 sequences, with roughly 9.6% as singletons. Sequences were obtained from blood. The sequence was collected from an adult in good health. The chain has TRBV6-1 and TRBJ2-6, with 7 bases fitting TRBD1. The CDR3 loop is CASRTQGSGANVLTF. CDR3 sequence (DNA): TGTGCCAGCAGGACACAGGGGTCTGGGGCCAACGTCCTGACTTTC.